This TCR beta chain was found in a study of blood T cell repertoires in COVID-19. As for the study in general: PBMCs, B-cell-depleted T cells, or T cells provided the cDNA or gDNA that made up the material.

This CDR3 is built from 14 residues. Germline V gene sequence: CDR1 LNHDA, CDR2 SQIVND (reference sequence). TCRdb keeps only in-frame clones here, not all; method: immunoSEQ multiplex PCR. The sample gives roughly 67,000 clones, 70% to 80% of which show up once; approximately 23% is in the top ten. Of note for this clone: An end of the junction differs from the germline gene, which may be a read error. Other DNA variants within this sample encode the same CDR3.

This sequence was found in a human donor in a cohort sampled during active COVID-19. The sequencing sample was made of peripheral blood. The J gene is TRBJ2-7, the V gene TRBV19; possible D gene TRBD2, 6 bases. The CDR3 region is CASSLGGPSYEQYF. CDR3 DNA: TGCGCCAGTAGTTTGGGGGGTCCAAGCTACGAGCAGTACTTC.